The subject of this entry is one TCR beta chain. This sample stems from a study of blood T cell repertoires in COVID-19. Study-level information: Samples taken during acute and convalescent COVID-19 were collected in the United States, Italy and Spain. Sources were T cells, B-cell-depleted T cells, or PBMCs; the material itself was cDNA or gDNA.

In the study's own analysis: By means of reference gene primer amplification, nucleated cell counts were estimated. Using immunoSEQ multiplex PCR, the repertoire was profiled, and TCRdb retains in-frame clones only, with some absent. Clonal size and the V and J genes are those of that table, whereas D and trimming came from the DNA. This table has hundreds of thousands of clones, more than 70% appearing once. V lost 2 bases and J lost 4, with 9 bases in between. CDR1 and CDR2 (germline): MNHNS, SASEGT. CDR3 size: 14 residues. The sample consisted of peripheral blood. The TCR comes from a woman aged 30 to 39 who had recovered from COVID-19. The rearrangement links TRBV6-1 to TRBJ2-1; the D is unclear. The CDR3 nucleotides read TGTGCCAGCAGTGAAAAAACTACTTACAATGAGCAGTTCTTC. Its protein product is CASSEKTTYNEQFF.